A single sample is the source of the 18 T cell receptor beta chains below, sequenced in a study of chemoradiotherapy in HPV16-positive cancers. TCRdb's table, derived via immunoSEQ multiplex PCR, lists solely in-frame clones and lacks some. The sample records over 9,000 clones, about 90% being singletons. The sample was blood, taken from a patient who underwent chemoradiotherapy. The origin of the receptors is a human donor with HPV-associated anogenital cancer.

The V and J genes are TRBV7-8 and TRBJ1-5, with 9 bases fitting TRBD1. Germline trimming cut 4 bases from V and 5 bases from J; bases unmatched to any gene: 6. The CDR3 extends over 15 amino acids. Germline CDR1 and CDR2: SGHVS and FQNEAQ. CDR3 region: CASSWGTGLDQPQHF. DNA for the CDR3: TGTGCCAGCAGCTGGGGGACAGGGTTGGATCAGCCCCAGCATTTT.

V usage is TRBV6-6 and J usage is TRBJ1-5; D ambiguous. CDR1 and CDR2 from the germline V gene are MNHNY and SVGAGI (reference sequence). V was pared by 7 bases and J by 6 bases, with 19 bases between. This CDR3 spans 15 amino acids. The CDR3: CASTGAGRRSQPQHF. The CDR3 DNA sequence: TGTGCCAGCACTGGAGCAGGACGGCGGTCTCAGCCCCAGCATTTT.

The chain links TRBV30 to TRBJ2-2, with D perhaps TRBD1 (5 bases). CDR1 and CDR2 from the germline V gene are GTSNPN and SVGIG (reference sequence). V was clipped by 2 bases and J by 4 bases, with 14 bases between them. The CDR3 totals 15 residues. The CDR3, as DNA: TGTGCCTGGAGTCCCATCGTAGGGGCCACCGGGGAGCTGTTTTTT. The encoded protein is CAWSPIVGATGELFF.

The chain links TRBV5-4 to TRBJ2-2, with 12 bases identical to TRBD1. There are 16 residues in the CDR3. Germline CDR1 SGHNT, CDR2 YYREEE (reference sequence). V lost 4 bases, J lost 2 bases, and 3 bases stayed unmatched. CDR3 in amino acids: CASSPGTGGNTGELFF. The CDR3 DNA sequence: TGTGCCAGCAGCCCTGGGACAGGGGGCAACACCGGGGAGCTGTTTTTT.

The chain carries TRBV9 and TRBJ1-2; D possibly corresponds to TRBD1 (5 bases). V was cut by 5 bases and J by 4 bases, with 9 bases left in between. Germline V gives CDR1 SGDLS, CDR2 YYNGEE. This CDR3 is 12 amino acids long. The CDR3 nucleotides are TGTGCCAGCAGGCAGGGTGCCTATGGCTACACCTTC. Protein sequence: CASRQGAYGYTF.

This clone was seen a single time. The chain is built from TRBV30 and TRBJ1-1; 7 nucleotides match TRBD1. V lost 2 bases and J lost 11; bases outside the gene matches: 5. Germline CDR1 and CDR2: GTSNPN and SVGIG (reference sequence). CDR3 size: 11 residues. DNA for the CDR3: TGTGCCTGGAGTAACCAGGGGGACGCTTTCTTT. The encoded protein is CAWSNQGDAFF.

The chain has TRBV18 and TRBJ2-3; no clear D. The V end was cut by 2 bases, the J end by 5 bases, with 5 bases between. From germline, CDR1 is KGHSH and CDR2 LQKENI. CDR3 length: 12 amino acids. The CDR3, as DNA: TGTGCCAGCTCACCAGCAGGAGATACGCAGTATTTT. It encodes CASSPAGDTQYF.

The chain recombines TRBV9 with TRBJ1-6; tentative D call: TRBD1 (5 bases). This CDR3 comprises 14 residues. Trimming removed 0 bases at V and 8 bases at J, with 9 bases between. CDR1 SGDLS and CDR2 YYNGEE come from the germline V gene. CDR3 bases: TGTGCCAGCAGCGTAGAACAGGCATATTCACCCCTCCACTTT. Its protein is CASSVEQAYSPLHF.

Here the CDR3 DNA reads TGTGCCAGCAGCTGGTATACAGGAGGAACCTACAATGAGCAGTTCTTC. This codes for CASSWYTGGTYNEQFF. This chain connects TRBV5-6 to TRBJ2-1; TRBD1 or TRBD2 may be the D gene (5 bases each). Germline V gene data show CDR1 as SGHDT and CDR2 as YYEEEE. The ends were cut back, 3 bases at V and 2 bases at J, with 15 bases in the middle. There are 16 residues in the CDR3.

The chain is built from TRBV9 and TRBJ2-3; 7 bases line up with TRBD1. J lost 6 bases, V lost 0 bases, and 7 bases had no gene match. Germline CDR1 SGDLS, CDR2 YYNGEE. The CDR3 sequence is 15 residues long. As DNA, the CDR3 is TGTGCCAGCAGCGTAGAGGCAGGGGGTTCGGATACGCAGTATTTT. This encodes CASSVEAGGSDTQYF.

V and J are TRBV5-5 and TRBJ1-5; TRBD1 agrees at 11 bases. The junction had 3 bases not matched to a gene; V was cut back by 3 bases and J by 4 bases. The germline V gene has CDR1 SGHKS and CDR2 YYEKEE (reference sequence). This CDR3 contains 15 residues. The CDR3 is CASSSDRGRNQPQHF. Here the CDR3 DNA reads TGTGCCAGCAGCTCGGACAGGGGGCGAAATCAGCCCCAGCATTTT.

V usage is TRBV7-2 and J usage is TRBJ2-2; D gene unclear. Germline V gene data show CDR1 as SGHTA and CDR2 as FQGNSA. This CDR3 is 13 amino acids long. V gave up 9 bases and J gave up 0 bases, with 8 bases separating them. The CDR3, as DNA: TGTGCCAGTAGAAATTCGAACACCGGGGAGCTGTTTTTT. It translates to CASRNSNTGELFF.

V gene TRBV30 combines with J gene TRBJ2-3; D gene ambiguous. The V end lost 3 bases, the J end lost 1 base, and 11 bases lay between the germline ends. CDR1 and CDR2 from the germline V gene are GTSNPN and SVGIG (reference sequence). The CDR3 has 14 amino acids. As DNA, the CDR3 is TGTGCCTGGAGAGGCCCTCGGGGCACAGATACGCAGTATTTT. Amino acid sequence: CAWRGPRGTDTQYF.

The chain couples TRBV19 to TRBJ1-1; maybe TRBD1 (5 bases). Trimming removed 6 bases from V and 0 bases from J, with 17 bases in between. Germline assignment: CDR1 LNHDA and CDR2 SQIVND (reference sequence). The CDR3 sequence is 16 residues long. In DNA, the CDR3 is TGTGCCAGTAGACCGCGGGCCAGGGAATTGAACACTGAAGCTTTCTTT. It translates to CASRPRARELNTEAFF.

The chain carries TRBV15 and TRBJ1-5; no firm D call. Germline assignment: CDR1 LNHNV and CDR2 YYDKDF (reference sequence). V lost 0 bases and J lost 6, with 6 bases in between. The CDR3 is 13 residues long. The CDR3 region is CATSRDLVQPQHF. CDR3 nucleotide sequence: TGTGCCACCAGCAGAGATCTCGTTCAGCCCCAGCATTTT.

The chain combines TRBV5-6 with TRBJ2-7; 8 bases match TRBD2. This CDR3 is built from 14 residues. Germline V gives CDR1 SGHDT, CDR2 YYEEEE. V was clipped by 5 bases and J by 6 bases; unmatched bases: 10. CDR3: CASSTGGLASEQYF. The CDR3 nucleotides read TGTGCCAGCAGTACCGGTGGACTAGCATCCGAGCAGTACTTC. Full variable domain (rest looked up from reference TRBV5-6 and TRBJ2-7): DAGVTQSPTHLIKTRGQQVTLRCSPKSGHDTVSWYQQALGQGPQFIFQYYEEEERQRGNFPDRFSGHQFPNYSSELNVNALLLGDSALYLCASSTGGLASEQYFGPGTRLTVT.

CDR3 nucleotides: TGTGCCAGCAGCTTAGGCGAGGGGCGAGTCTATGGCTACACCTTC. As protein: CASSLGEGRVYGYTF. The rearrangement uses TRBV7-9 and TRBJ1-2, with a weak D call TRBD1 (5 bases). CDR3 size: 15 residues. CDR1 and CDR2 (germline): SEHNR, FQNEAQ (reference sequence). V was shortened by 1 base and J by 4 bases, with 13 bases between the two germline ends.

The V and J genes are TRBV7-9 and TRBJ2-3; TRBD2 agrees at 11 bases. The length of the CDR3 is 16 residues. The V segment lost 5 bases and the J segment 0 bases; nucleotides outside the gene matches: 4. CDR1 SEHNR and CDR2 FQNEAQ come from the germline V gene (reference sequence). The CDR3 DNA sequence: TGTGCCAGCAGCCCGACTAGCGGGAAAAGCACAGATACGCAGTATTTT. This codes for CASSPTSGKSTDTQYF.